These 25 T cell receptor beta chains were sequenced from one sample in a study of T cell repertoires in cytomegalovirus infection. TCRdb analysed the reads with MiXCR anew, one entry per CDR3 protein. Of hundreds of thousands of distinct CDR3 sequences listed, around 24% are singletons. The sequenced sample consisted of CD8+ T cells from PBMCs. The source of these receptors is a human donor in good health (CMV status not recorded). Some clones in this sample may be carry-over from other donors' samples.

This clonotype was seen only a few times. The chain joins TRBV12-3 or TRBV12-4 to TRBJ1-1, with no clear D. The CDR3 runs 12 residues. The ends were cut back, 2 bases at V and 8 bases at J, with 9 bases in the middle. The DNA of the CDR3 is TGTGCCAGCAGTTTAAGAGGGTACGAAGCTTTCTTT. Translating gives CASSLRGYEAFF.

This rearrangement joins TRBV7-2 to TRBJ1-5, with a possible D match to TRBD1 (6 bases). V gave up 4 bases and J gave up 7 bases, with 14 bases separating them. The CDR3 has 14 amino acids. The germline CDR1 and CDR2 sequences are SGHTA and FQGNSA. The CDR3 sequence: CASSSVAGEQPQHF. DNA for the CDR3: TGTGCCAGCAGCTCTGTAGCAGGGGAACAGCCCCAGCATTTT.

This clonotype occurred many times. The chain carries TRBV7-2 and TRBJ1-4, with D tentatively TRBD1 (5 bases). The V end was cut by 0 bases, the J end by 0 bases, with 11 bases between. The CDR3 loop spans 17 amino acids. Germline lookup yields CDR1 SGHTA and CDR2 FQGNSA. The CDR3 DNA follows: TGTGCCAGCAGCTTAGCGACAAGGGGCGCAACTAATGAAAAACTGTTTTTT. Its protein product is CASSLATRGATNEKLFF.

The chain couples TRBV6-1 to TRBJ2-2; 7 nucleotides match TRBD1. The V segment lost 5 bases and the J segment 1 base; nucleotides outside the gene matches: 10. The CDR3 is made up of 17 amino acids. CDR1 and CDR2 from the germline V gene are MNHNS and SASEGT. The CDR3 DNA follows: TGTGCCAGCAGTTTTTTTCTCGACAGGGTGAACACCGGGGAGCTGTTTTTT. Protein sequence: CASSFFLDRVNTGELFF.

The chain links TRBV5-5 to TRBJ1-1; D remains ambiguous. The V and J ends lost 3 bases and 4 bases respectively, with 10 bases between them. Germline V gene sequence: CDR1 SGHKS, CDR2 YYEKEE (reference sequence). This CDR3 has 13 amino acids. CDR3 sequence (DNA): TGTGCCAGCAGCTCCTTTTTGCCCACTGAAGCTTTCTTT. Translation: CASSSFLPTEAFF.

This clonotype was detected ten times or more. CDR3 region: CASSPTGSLADTQYF. CDR3 bases: TGTGCCAGCAGCCCGACAGGGTCTCTCGCAGATACGCAGTATTTT. V gene TRBV7-2 combines with J gene TRBJ2-3; the match to TRBD1 covers 7 bases. Looked up from germline, CDR1 is SGHTA and CDR2 is FQGNSA. V was pared by 5 bases and J by 4 bases, with 9 bases of the junction left unmatched. The length of the CDR3 is 15 residues.

This clonotype was counted only a few times. This rearrangement joins TRBV20-1 to TRBJ1-1; D remains unclear. V was clipped by 0 bases and J by 0 bases, with 8 bases between them. CDR3 length: 14 amino acids. The germline gives CDR1 DFQATT, CDR2 SNEGSKA (reference sequence). CDR3 sequence (DNA): TGCAGTGCTAGAGATATTGTCATGAACACTGAAGCTTTCTTT. Translation gives CSARDIVMNTEAFF.

The sample holds many counts of this clonotype. This chain links TRBV7-2 with TRBJ2-1; D tentatively fits TRBD1 or TRBD2 (5 bases each). Germline V lookup: CDR1 SGHTA, CDR2 FQGNSA. Trimming took off 6 bases at V and 6 bases at J, with 24 bases between the two ends. The CDR3 loop spans 17 amino acids. CDR3 DNA sequence: TGTGCCAGCAGTTATTACCCCGGGACCAAAATGGGCAATGAGCAGTTCTTC. The encoded protein is CASSYYPGTKMGNEQFF.

This rearrangement joins TRBV7-9 to TRBJ2-6; TRBD1 might be the D (5 bases). Germline V gene sequence: CDR1 SEHNR, CDR2 FQNEAQ (reference sequence). The CDR3 spans 15 residues. V lost 5 bases and J 3 bases, leaving 11 bases between the germline ends. The CDR3, as DNA: TGTGCCAGCAGCCCCTCAGGGTATGGGGCCAACGTCCTGACTTTC. Translation gives CASSPSGYGANVLTF.

This clonotype was seen at least ten times. V is TRBV28 and J is TRBJ1-1, with TRBD1 identical over 8 bases. Germline V CDR1 and CDR2: MDHEN, SYDVKM. This CDR3 contains 12 residues. V shed 8 bases and J 1 base; nucleotides not matched to a gene: 0. The CDR3 sequence is CASDRGNTEAFF. The DNA of the CDR3 is TGTGCCAGCGACAGGGGGAACACTGAAGCTTTCTTT.

This clonotype has a count of ten or more. The V and J genes are TRBV5-6 and TRBJ2-1; D tentatively fits TRBD1 or TRBD2 (6 bases each). This CDR3 is built from 13 residues. CDR1 and CDR2 (germline): SGHDT, YYEEEE. Trimming removed 6 bases at V and 7 bases at J, with 14 bases between. CDR3 loop: CASNPDSGNEQFF. The DNA for the CDR3 is TGTGCCAGCAACCCGGACAGCGGGAATGAGCAGTTCTTC.

This clonotype was found a few times. The chain links TRBV10-3 to TRBJ2-1; perhaps TRBD1 as D (5 bases). Germline values: CDR1 ENHRY, CDR2 SYGVKD. Trimming cost V 4 bases and J 5 bases, with 12 bases left between them. The CDR3 has 14 residues. CDR3 sequence: CAISADSWDNEQFF. In nucleotides, the CDR3 is TGTGCCATCAGTGCTGACAGTTGGGACAATGAGCAGTTCTTC.

The chain links TRBV29-1 to TRBJ2-3; D is uncertain. The length of the CDR3 is 15 residues. With 7 bases removed from V and 4 bases from J, the gap between germline ends came to 21 bases. CDR1 and CDR2 (germline): SQVTM, ANQGSEA. The CDR3 bases are TGCAGCGCCCAGGTGGAGTTAGGCTCGCCAGATACGCAGTATTTT. Its protein is CSAQVELGSPDTQYF.

Regarding this clonotype: Given a much more abundant clone one base away, this may be a read error. This chain connects TRBV10-3 to TRBJ2-5; 14 bases are a match to TRBD2. Per the germline V gene, CDR1 is ENHRY and CDR2 is SYGVKD. The CDR3 extends over 18 amino acids. The trim removed 5 bases at V and 5 bases at J, leaving 13 bases unmatched. The chain's CDR3 is CAISSGTSGGASSETQYF. CDR3 DNA: TGTGCCATCAGTTCTGGGACTAGCGGGGGAGCATCGAGTGAGACCCAGTACTTC.

In regard to this clonotype: A read error may explain this, as a much larger clone is one base away. The rearrangement joins TRBV7-9 to TRBJ2-7; D possibly matches TRBD1 or TRBD2 (5 bases each). This CDR3 is built from 13 residues. Trimming cost V 6 bases and J 4 bases, with 13 bases left between them. Germline V CDR1 and CDR2: SEHNR, FQNEAQ (reference sequence). The CDR3 loop reads CASRTGDGYEQYF. DNA of the CDR3: TGTGCCAGCAGAACCGGGGACGGTTACGAGCAGTACTTC.

This clonotype was seen repeatedly, ten times or more. The V call is TRBV28, the J call TRBJ2-1; 8 bases match TRBD1. CDR3 length: 15 amino acids. Germline V gene data show CDR1 as MDHEN and CDR2 as SYDVKM. Trimming at V came to 2 bases and at J to 4 bases, leaving 4 bases not matched to a gene. Here the CDR3 DNA reads TGTGCCAGCAGTTTAGGGACAGGACGATACAATGAGCAGTTCTTC. Residues: CASSLGTGRYNEQFF.

The V gene is TRBV4-1, the J gene TRBJ1-1, with TRBD1 matching over 10 bases. The germline V gene has CDR1 MGHRA and CDR2 YSYEKL. The CDR3 runs 16 residues. Trimming cost V 6 bases and J 5 bases; bases outside gene matches: 12. The CDR3 sequence: CASSHPRDRGKTEAFF. The CDR3 DNA follows: TGCGCCAGCAGTCACCCCCGGGACAGGGGAAAGACTGAAGCTTTCTTT.

This clonotype was observed at least ten times. The J gene is TRBJ1-2, the V gene TRBV7-9; D may be TRBD1 (5 bases). V was shortened by 5 bases and J by 6 bases, with 10 bases between the two germline ends. Germline V lookup: CDR1 SEHNR, CDR2 FQNEAQ (reference sequence). The CDR3 spans 12 residues. The CDR3 loop is CASSTIRDGYTF. The CDR3 DNA sequence: TGTGCCAGCAGCACGATCAGGGATGGCTACACCTTC.

The chain has TRBV5-5 and TRBJ2-1; TRBD2 matches at 8 bases. This CDR3 is built from 14 residues. The V segment lost 2 bases and the J segment 6 bases; nucleotides outside the gene matches: 4. The germline gives CDR1 SGHKS, CDR2 YYEKEE (reference sequence). For the CDR3, the DNA is TGTGCCAGCAGCTTCCCGACTAGCGCCAATGAGCAGTTCTTC. Its translation: CASSFPTSANEQFF.

This clonotype was seen more than once but under ten times. The chain links TRBV28 to TRBJ1-2; possibly TRBD1 for D (6 bases). CDR3 length equals 16 residues. CDR1 and CDR2 from the germline V gene are MDHEN and SYDVKM. V dropped 6 bases and J dropped 6 bases, with 23 bases sitting between them. The CDR3 loop is CASRPSGRGQYNGYTF. Written as DNA, the CDR3 is TGTGCCAGCAGACCCTCGGGCAGGGGCCAGTACAATGGCTACACCTTC.

This clonotype has ten or more counts. The chain is built from TRBV2 and TRBJ1-5; D remains unclear. V was trimmed by 7 bases and J by 6 bases, leaving 10 bases between them. Germline V gene sequence: CDR1 SNHLY, CDR2 FYNNEI. This CDR3 is 12 amino acids long. CDR3 nucleotide sequence: TGTGCCAGCACCGAGGGCGGTCAGCCCCAGCATTTT. This encodes CASTEGGQPQHF.

This clonotype was counted only a few times. The chain is built from TRBV2 and TRBJ2-3, with 7 positions matching TRBD1. There are 13 residues in the CDR3. After removal of 10 bases from V and 6 bases from J, the junction contained 10 bases not matched to a gene. Germline V CDR1 and CDR2: SNHLY, FYNNEI. The CDR3 sequence: CATPKGGRDTQYF. Written as DNA, the CDR3 is TGTGCCACCCCTAAAGGGGGCCGGGATACGCAGTATTTT.

This clonotype has at least ten counts. The V and J genes are TRBV7-2 and TRBJ2-3; TRBD2 aligns across 9 bases. Germline CDR1 reads SGHTA; CDR2 reads FQGNSA. This CDR3 comprises 15 residues. V dropped 5 bases and J dropped 8; count of bases not matched to a gene: 11. CDR3 sequence: CASSMRGGHGSTQYF. Here the CDR3 DNA reads TGTGCCAGCAGCATGCGGGGGGGCCACGGTTCTACGCAGTATTTT.

This clonotype was detected ten times or more. This chain joins TRBV25-1 and TRBJ1-1; D is perhaps TRBD1 (5 bases). The V end was cut by 3 bases, the J end by 3 bases, with 14 bases between. This CDR3 spans 15 amino acids. Germline lookup yields CDR1 MGHDK and CDR2 SYGVNS. Here the CDR3 reads CASSDPGVGDTEAFF. In nucleotides, the CDR3 is TGTGCCAGCAGTGACCCGGGAGTGGGGGACACTGAAGCTTTCTTT. Variable domain in full (rest from reference TRBV25-1 and TRBJ1-1): EADIYQTPRYLVIGTGKKITLECSQTMGHDKMYWYQQDPGMELHLIHYSYGVNSTEKGDLSSESTVSRIRTEHFPLTLESARPSHTSQYLCASSDPGVGDTEAFFGQGTRLTVV.

The chain joins TRBV27 to TRBJ2-4; D may be TRBD1 (6 bases). The ends were cut back, 2 bases at V and 8 bases at J, with 16 bases in the middle. The CDR3 spans 15 residues. Germline-derived CDR1 and CDR2 are MNHEY and SMNVEV (reference sequence). CDR3 protein: CASSLNLRGIDIQYF. The CDR3 nucleotides read TGTGCCAGCAGTTTAAACCTCAGGGGTATAGACATTCAGTACTTC.